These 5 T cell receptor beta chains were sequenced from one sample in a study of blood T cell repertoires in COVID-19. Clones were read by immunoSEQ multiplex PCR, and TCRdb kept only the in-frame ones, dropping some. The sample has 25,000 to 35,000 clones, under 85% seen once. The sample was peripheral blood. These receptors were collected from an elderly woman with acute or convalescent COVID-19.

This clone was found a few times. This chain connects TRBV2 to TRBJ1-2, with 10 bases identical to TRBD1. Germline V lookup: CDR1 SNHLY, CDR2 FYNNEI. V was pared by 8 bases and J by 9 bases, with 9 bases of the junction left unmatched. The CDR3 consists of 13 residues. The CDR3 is CASGGQGSRSYTF. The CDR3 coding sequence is TGTGCCAGCGGGGGACAGGGGAGTAGGAGCTACACCTTC.

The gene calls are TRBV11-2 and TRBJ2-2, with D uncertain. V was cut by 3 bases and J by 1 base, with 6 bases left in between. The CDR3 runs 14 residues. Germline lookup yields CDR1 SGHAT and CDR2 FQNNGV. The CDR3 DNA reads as TGTGCCAGCAGCTTGGGCTTGAACACCGGGGAGCTGTTTTTT. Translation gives CASSLGLNTGELFF.

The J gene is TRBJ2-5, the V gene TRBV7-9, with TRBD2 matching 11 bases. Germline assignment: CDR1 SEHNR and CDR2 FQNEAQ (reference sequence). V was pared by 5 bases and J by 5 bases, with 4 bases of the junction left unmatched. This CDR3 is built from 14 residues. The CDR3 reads CASSELAGVETQYF. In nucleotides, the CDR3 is TGTGCCAGCAGCGAACTAGCGGGGGTGGAGACCCAGTACTTC. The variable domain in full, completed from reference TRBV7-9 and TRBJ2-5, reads DTGVSQNPRHKITKRGQNVTFRCDPISEHNRLYWYRQTLGQGPEFLTYFQNEAQLEKSRLLSDRFSAERPKGSFSTLEIQRTEQGDSAMYLCASSELAGVETQYFGPGTRLLVL.

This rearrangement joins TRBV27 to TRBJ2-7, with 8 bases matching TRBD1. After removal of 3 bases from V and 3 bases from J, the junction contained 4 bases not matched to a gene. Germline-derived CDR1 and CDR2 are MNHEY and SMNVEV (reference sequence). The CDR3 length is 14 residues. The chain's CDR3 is CASSFWDRIYEQYF. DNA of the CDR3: TGTGCCAGCAGTTTTTGGGACAGGATCTACGAGCAGTACTTC.

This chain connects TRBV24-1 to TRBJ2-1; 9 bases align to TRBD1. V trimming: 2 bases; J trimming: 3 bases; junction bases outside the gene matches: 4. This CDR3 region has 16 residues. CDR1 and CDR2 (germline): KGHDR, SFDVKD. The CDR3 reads CATSDSGTGHYNEQFF. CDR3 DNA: TGTGCCACCAGTGATTCCGGGACAGGGCACTACAATGAGCAGTTCTTC.